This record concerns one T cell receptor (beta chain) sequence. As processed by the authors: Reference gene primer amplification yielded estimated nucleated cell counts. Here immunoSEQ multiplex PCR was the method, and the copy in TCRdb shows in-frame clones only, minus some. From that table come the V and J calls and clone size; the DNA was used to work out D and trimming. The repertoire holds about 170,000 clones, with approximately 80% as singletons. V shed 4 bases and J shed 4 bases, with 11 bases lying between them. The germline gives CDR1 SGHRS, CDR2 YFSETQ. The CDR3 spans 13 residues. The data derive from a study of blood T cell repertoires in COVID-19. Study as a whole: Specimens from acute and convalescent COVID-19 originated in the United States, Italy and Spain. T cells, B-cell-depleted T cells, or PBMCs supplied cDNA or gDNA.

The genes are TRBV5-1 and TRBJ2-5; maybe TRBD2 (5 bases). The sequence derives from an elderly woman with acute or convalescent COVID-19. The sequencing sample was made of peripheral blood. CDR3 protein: CASSPGAGETQYF. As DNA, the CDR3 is TGCGCCAGCAGCCCCGGTGCGGGAGAGACCCAGTACTTC.